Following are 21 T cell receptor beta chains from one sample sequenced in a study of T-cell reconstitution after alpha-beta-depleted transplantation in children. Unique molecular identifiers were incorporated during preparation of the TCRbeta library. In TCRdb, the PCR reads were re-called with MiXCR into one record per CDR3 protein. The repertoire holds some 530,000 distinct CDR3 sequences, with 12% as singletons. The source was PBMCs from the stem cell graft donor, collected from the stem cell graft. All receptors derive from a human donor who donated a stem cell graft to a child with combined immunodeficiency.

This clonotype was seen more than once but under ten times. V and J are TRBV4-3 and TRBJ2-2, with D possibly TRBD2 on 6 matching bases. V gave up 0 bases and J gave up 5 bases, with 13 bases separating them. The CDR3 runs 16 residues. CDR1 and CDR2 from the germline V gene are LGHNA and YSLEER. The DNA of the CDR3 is TGCGCCAGCAGCCAAGATGGCGGGATGAGTACCGGGGAGCTGTTTTTT. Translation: CASSQDGGMSTGELFF.

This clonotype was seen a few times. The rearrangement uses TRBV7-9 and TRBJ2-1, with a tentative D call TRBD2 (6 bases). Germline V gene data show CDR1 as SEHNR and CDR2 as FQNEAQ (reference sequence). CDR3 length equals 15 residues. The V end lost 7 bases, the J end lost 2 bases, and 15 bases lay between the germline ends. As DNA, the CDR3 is TGTGCCAGCATCGCAACCGTAGCGGCCTACAATGAGCAGTTCTTC. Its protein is CASIATVAAYNEQFF.

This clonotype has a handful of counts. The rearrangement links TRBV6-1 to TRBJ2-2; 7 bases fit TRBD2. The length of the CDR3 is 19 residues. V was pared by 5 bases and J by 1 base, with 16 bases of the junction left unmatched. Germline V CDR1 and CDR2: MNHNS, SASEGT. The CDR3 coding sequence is TGTGCCAGCAGTCTATTACGTGGAGGACTAGGACAGAACACCGGGGAGCTGTTTTTT. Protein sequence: CASSLLRGGLGQNTGELFF.

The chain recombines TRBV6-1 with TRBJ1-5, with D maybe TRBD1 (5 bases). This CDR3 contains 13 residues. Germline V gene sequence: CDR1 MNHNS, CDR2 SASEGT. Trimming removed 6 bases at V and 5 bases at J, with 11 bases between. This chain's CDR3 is CASSPREHQPQHF. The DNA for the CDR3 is TGTGCCAGCAGCCCCAGGGAGCATCAGCCCCAGCATTTT.

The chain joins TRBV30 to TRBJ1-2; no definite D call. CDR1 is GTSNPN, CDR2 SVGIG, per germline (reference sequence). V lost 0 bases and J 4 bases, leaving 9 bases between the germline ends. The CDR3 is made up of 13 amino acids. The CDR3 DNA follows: TGTGCCTGGAGTGTACTACAGTTCTATGGCTACACCTTC. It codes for CAWSVLQFYGYTF.

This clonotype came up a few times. CDR3 DNA: TGCGCCAGCAGCTTGGGTGCGACAGGGAACACTGAAGCTTTCTTT. Residues: CASSLGATGNTEAFF. The chain uses TRBV5-1 and TRBJ1-1; TRBD1 is a possible D gene (6 bases). The germline V gene encodes CDR1 SGHRS and CDR2 YFSETQ. Trimming removed 0 bases at V and 1 base at J, with 10 bases between. The length of the CDR3 is 15 residues.

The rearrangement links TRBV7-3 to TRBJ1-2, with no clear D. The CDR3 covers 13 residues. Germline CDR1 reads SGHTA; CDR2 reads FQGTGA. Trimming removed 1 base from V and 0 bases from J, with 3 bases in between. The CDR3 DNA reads TGTGCCAGCAGCTTAAACCCTAACTATGGCTACACCTTC. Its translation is CASSLNPNYGYTF.

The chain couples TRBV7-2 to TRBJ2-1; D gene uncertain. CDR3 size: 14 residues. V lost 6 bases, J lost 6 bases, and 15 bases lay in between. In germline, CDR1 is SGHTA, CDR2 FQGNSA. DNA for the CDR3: TGTGCCAGCAGAGAATTGCTGAATGGCAATGAGCAGTTCTTC. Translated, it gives CASRELLNGNEQFF.

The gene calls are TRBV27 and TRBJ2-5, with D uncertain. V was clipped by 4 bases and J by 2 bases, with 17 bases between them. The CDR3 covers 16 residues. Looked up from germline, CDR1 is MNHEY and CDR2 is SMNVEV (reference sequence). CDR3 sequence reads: CASSSRWLTIQETQYF. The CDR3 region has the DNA TGTGCCAGCAGTTCAAGATGGTTAACAATACAAGAGACCCAGTACTTC.

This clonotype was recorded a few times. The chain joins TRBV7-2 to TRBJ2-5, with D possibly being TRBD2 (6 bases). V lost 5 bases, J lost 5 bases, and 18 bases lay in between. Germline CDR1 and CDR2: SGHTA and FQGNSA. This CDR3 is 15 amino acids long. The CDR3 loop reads CASSQGSAGRETQYF. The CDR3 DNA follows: TGTGCCAGCAGCCAAGGGTCTGCGGGGCGGGAGACCCAGTACTTC.

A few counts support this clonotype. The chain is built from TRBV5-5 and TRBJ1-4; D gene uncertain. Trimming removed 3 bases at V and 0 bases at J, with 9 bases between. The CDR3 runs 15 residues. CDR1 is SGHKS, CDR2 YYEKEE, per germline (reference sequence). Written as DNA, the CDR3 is TGTGCCAGCAGCTCAACAGCCGCAACTAATGAAAAACTGTTTTTT. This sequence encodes CASSSTAATNEKLFF.

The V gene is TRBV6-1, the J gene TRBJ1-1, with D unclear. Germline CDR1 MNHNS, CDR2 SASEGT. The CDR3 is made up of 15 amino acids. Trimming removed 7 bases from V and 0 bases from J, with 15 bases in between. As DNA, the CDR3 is TGTGCCAGCAAGCAATGGAGGTCCATGAACACTGAAGCTTTCTTT. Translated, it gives CASKQWRSMNTEAFF.

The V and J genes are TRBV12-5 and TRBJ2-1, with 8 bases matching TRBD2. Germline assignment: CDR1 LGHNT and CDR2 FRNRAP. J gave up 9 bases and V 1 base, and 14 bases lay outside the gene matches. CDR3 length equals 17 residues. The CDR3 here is CASGLGILSTSEVEQFF. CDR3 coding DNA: TGTGCTAGTGGTTTGGGTATCTTATCGACTAGCGAGGTTGAGCAGTTCTTC.

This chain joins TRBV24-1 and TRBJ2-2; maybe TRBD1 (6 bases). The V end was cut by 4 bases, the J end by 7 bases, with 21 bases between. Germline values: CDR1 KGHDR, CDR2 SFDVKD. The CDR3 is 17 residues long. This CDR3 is CATSENTGPRGGGELFF. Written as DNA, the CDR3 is TGTGCCACCAGTGAAAACACAGGGCCCCGGGGCGGCGGGGAGCTGTTTTTT.

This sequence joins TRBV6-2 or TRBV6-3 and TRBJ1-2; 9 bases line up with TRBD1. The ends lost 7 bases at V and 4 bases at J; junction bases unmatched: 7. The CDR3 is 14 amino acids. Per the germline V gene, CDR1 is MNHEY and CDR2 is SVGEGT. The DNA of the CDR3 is TGTGCCAGCAACGCCCGGGACAGGGCCTATGGCTACACCTTC. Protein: CASNARDRAYGYTF.

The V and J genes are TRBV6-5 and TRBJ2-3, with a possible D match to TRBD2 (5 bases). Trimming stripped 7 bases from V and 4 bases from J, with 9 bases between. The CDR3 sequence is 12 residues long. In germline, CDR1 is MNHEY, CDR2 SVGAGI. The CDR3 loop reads CASTSEADTQYF. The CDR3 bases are TGTGCCAGCACCTCGGAGGCAGATACGCAGTATTTT.

The CDR3 nucleotides are TGTGCCAGCAGTTTCGACAGGCTAGCCAAAAACATTCAGTACTTC. This translates into CASSFDRLAKNIQYF. This sequence joins TRBV2 and TRBJ2-4; D may be TRBD1 (6 bases). Germline values: CDR1 SNHLY, CDR2 FYNNEI. This CDR3 comprises 15 residues. Deletions cut 5 bases from V and 0 bases from J, with 11 bases between. Together with reference TRBV2 and TRBJ2-4, the CDR3 gives the full variable domain: EPEVTQTPSHQVTQMGQEVILRCVPISNHLYFYWYRQILGQKVEFLVSFYNNEISEKSEIFDDQFSVERPDGSNFTLKIRSTKLEDSAMYFCASSFDRLAKNIQYFGAGTRLSVL.

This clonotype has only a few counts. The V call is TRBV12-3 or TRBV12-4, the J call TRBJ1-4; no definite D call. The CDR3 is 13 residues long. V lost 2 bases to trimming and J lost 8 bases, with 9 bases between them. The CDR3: CASSLTPREKLFF. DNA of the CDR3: TGTGCCAGCAGTTTAACACCCCGGGAAAAACTGTTTTTT.

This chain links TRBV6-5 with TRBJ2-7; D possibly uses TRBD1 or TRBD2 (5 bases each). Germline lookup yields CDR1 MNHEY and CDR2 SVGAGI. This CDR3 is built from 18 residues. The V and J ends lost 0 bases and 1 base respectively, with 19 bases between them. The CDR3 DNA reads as TGTGCCAGCAGTTACTCGAGATGGGGACCCTTCTATTCCTACGAGCAGTACTTC. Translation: CASSYSRWGPFYSYEQYF.

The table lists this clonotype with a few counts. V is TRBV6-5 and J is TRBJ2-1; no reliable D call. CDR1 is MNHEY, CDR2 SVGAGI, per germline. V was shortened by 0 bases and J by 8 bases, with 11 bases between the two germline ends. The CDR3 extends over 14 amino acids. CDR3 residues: CASSYSSRIDEQFF. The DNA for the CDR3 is TGTGCCAGCAGTTACTCGTCTAGGATTGATGAGCAGTTCTTC.

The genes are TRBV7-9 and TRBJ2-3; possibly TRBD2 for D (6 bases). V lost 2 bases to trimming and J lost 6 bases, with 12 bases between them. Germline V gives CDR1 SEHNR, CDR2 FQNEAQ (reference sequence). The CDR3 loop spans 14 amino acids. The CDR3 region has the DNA TGTGCCAGCAGCTTATGGCCCGGAGGGGATACGCAGTATTTT. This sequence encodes CASSLWPGGDTQYF.